This is a list of T cell receptor beta chains from one sample in a study of blood T cell repertoires in COVID-19. The repertoire was sequenced with immunoSEQ multiplex PCR; TCRdb's copy has only in-frame clones and lacks some. The sample shows about 330,000 clones, around 85% of them seen only once. Sequencing input: peripheral blood. The receptor set was obtained from a human donor in a cohort sampled during active COVID-19. Each CDR3 is given with its conserved first and last residue. A D gene is named only where the DNA matches it firmly. Size is stated for part of the rows, as once, few or many counts, or as a class when the clone is expanded.

TGCGCCAGCAGCTTGGGACACGCGAACACTGAAGCTTTCTTT | CASSLGHANTEAFF | TRBV5-1 | NA | TRBJ1-1 | NA
TGTGCCAGTAGTCTGTGGACAGGGAACACCGGGGAGCTGTTTTTT | CASSLWTGNTGELFF | TRBV19 | TRBD1 | TRBJ2-2 | NA
TGTGCCAGCAGCCAAGATCTACAGCCAAATGAAGCTTTCTTT | CASSQDLQPNEAFF | TRBV3-1/TRBV3-2 | NA | TRBJ1-1 | once
TGCGCCAGCAGGGGAGCGGGGGCTAATGAGCAGTTCTTC | CASRGAGANEQFF | TRBV10-2 | TRBD2 | TRBJ2-1 | NA
TGTGCCAGCAGCTTACGGTCAGGGGCGGATGGCTACACCTTC | CASSLRSGADGYTF | TRBV7-8 | NA | TRBJ1-2 | NA
TGTGCCAGCAGCAAACGCGACTCCACCCGCATCGAGCAGTACTTC | CASSKRDSTRIEQYF | TRBV6-5 | NA | TRBJ2-7 | once
TGTGCCAGCAGTGAAATAGTGAGCAATCAGCCCCAGCATTTT | CASSEIVSNQPQHF | TRBV2 | NA | TRBJ1-5 | few
TGTGCCAGCAGCTTGGAGTCGGGACTCAGAAACACTGAAGCTTTCTTT | CASSLESGLRNTEAFF | TRBV5-4 | NA | TRBJ1-1 | NA
TGTGCCAGCAGTTCCGGGGTATCCTACGAGCAGTACTTC | CASSSGVSYEQYF | TRBV6-5 | NA | TRBJ2-7 | NA
TGTGCCTGGAGTGTATCCGGGACAGTAAACACTGAAGCTTTCTTT | CAWSVSGTVNTEAFF | TRBV30 | TRBD1 | TRBJ1-1 | NA
TGTGCCAGCTCACCTCGGGGGGAAGACACTGAAGCTTTCTTT | CASSPRGEDTEAFF | TRBV18 | NA | TRBJ1-1 | few
TGTGCCAGCAGCTCAGAACAGGGAACCGAAGCTTTCTTT | CASSSEQGTEAFF | TRBV11-1 | NA | TRBJ1-1 | NA
TGTGCTAGTGGTTTCAGACTAGCGGGGGGTCGGGAGACCCAGTACTTC | CASGFRLAGGRETQYF | TRBV12-5 | TRBD2 | TRBJ2-5 | NA
TGCGCCAGCAGCTTCGGACTAGCCTCGAGCACAGATACGCAGTATTTT | CASSFGLASSTDTQYF | TRBV5-1 | TRBD2 | TRBJ2-3 | NA
TGTGCCAGCAGCAGAAACAGGGGACCCTCGAACACTGAAGCTTTCTTT | CASSRNRGPSNTEAFF | TRBV5-5 | TRBD1 | TRBJ1-1 | once
TGTGCCAGCAGCCGGACTGATCGCTATGGCTACACCTTC | CASSRTDRYGYTF | TRBV7-9 | NA | TRBJ1-2 | few
TGTGCCAGCAGCCCCGGGACTGGAAACACAGATACGCAGTATTTT | CASSPGTGNTDTQYF | TRBV7-7 | NA | TRBJ2-3 | NA